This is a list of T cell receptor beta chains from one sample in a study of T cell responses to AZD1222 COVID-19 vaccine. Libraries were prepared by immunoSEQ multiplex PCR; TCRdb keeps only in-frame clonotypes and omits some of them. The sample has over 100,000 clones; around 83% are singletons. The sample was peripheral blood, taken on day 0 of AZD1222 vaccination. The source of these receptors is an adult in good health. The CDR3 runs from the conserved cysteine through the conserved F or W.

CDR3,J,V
CAISEDSTGELFF,TRBJ2-2,TRBV10-3
CASTGAYGYTF,TRBJ1-2,TRBV11-2
CASSPQSGNTDTQYF,TRBJ2-3,TRBV7-6
CASSPTAREPGVFNSPLHF,TRBJ1-6,TRBV18
CASSEAGQNSNQPQHF,TRBJ1-5,TRBV6-1
CASSLTGRGDYNEQFF,TRBJ2-1,TRBV6-5
CASSSQYEQYF,TRBJ2-7,TRBV28
CASSLGLAGNEQFF,TRBJ2-1,TRBV5-1
CASSQFFRRSGNTIYF,TRBJ1-3,TRBV3-1/TRBV3-2
CASSIAGSGLSGNTIYF,TRBJ1-3,TRBV5-1
CASSLAGQLRNEQFF,TRBJ2-1,TRBV5-4
CASSYMGGSQPQHF,TRBJ1-5,TRBV6-2/TRBV6-3
CASSPLNTGELFF,TRBJ2-2,TRBV28
CASSPTPFSYEQYF,TRBJ2-7,TRBV7-2
CASSLPGGREYEQYF,TRBJ2-7,TRBV7-9
CSVKGEAEAFF,TRBJ1-1,TRBV29-1
CASSPTKQGWITEAFF,TRBJ1-1,TRBV19
CASRSTGTSGGTDTQYF,TRBJ2-3,TRBV7-8
CASSPGQGTNQPQHF,TRBJ1-5,TRBV6-5
CASRAGPGNTIYF,TRBJ1-3,TRBV21-1
CASSLGQDYNEQFF,TRBJ2-1,TRBV5-6
CASSSGQGASEQYF,TRBJ2-7,TRBV5-4
CASSLGQTNTEAFF,TRBJ1-1,TRBV7-6
CASSVAGKGEAFF,TRBJ1-1,TRBV9
CAWSLQGVINEKLFF,TRBJ1-4,TRBV30
CATSDPPGPQHF,TRBJ1-5,TRBV24-1
CASSLVGGSSYNEQFF,TRBJ2-1,TRBV7-2
CASSIDAGPNEKLFF,TRBJ1-4,TRBV19
CASSQVRGGQPQHF,TRBJ1-5,TRBV4-3
CASAGQTYSNQPQHF,TRBJ1-5,TRBV28
CASSSMGQGSGELFF,TRBJ2-2,TRBV5-1
CASSSRDRVATNEKLFF,TRBJ1-4,TRBV28